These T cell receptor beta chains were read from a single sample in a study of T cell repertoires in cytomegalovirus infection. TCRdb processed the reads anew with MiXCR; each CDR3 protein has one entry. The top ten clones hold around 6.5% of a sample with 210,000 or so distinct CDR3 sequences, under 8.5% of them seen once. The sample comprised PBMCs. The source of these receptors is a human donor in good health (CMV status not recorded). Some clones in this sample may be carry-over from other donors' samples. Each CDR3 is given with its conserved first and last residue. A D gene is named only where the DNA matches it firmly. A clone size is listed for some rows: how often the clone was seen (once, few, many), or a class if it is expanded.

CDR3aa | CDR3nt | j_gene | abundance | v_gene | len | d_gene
CASSPRGTLSYEQYF | TGTGCCAGCAGTCCCAGGGGGACTCTATCCTACGAGCAGTACTTC | TRBJ2-7 | many | TRBV6-2/TRBV6-3 | 15 | -
CSALTGTATEAFF | TGCAGTGCCCTTACTGGGACAGCCACTGAAGCTTTCTTT | TRBJ1-1 | many | TRBV20-1 | 13 | TRBD1
CSATGARGFNQPQHF | TGCAGTGCTACGGGCGCGAGGGGGTTCAATCAGCCCCAGCATTTT | TRBJ1-5 | few | TRBV20-1 | 15 | -
CASSYSYSERSNTEAFF | TGTGCCAGCAGTTACTCCTATTCGGAGCGTAGCAACACTGAAGCTTTCTTT | TRBJ1-1 | many | TRBV6-2/TRBV6-3 | 17 | -
CASSPAAGDYNEQFF | TGTGCCAGCAGCCCGGCTGCCGGTGACTACAATGAGCAGTTCTTC | TRBJ2-1 | many | TRBV7-2 | 15 | -
CATSDFRGGLGEQYF | TGTGCCACCAGTGATTTTCGCGGGGGATTGGGCGAGCAGTACTTC | TRBJ2-7 | few | TRBV24-1 | 15 | TRBD2
CASSYLWGQGRDSGANVLTF | TGTGCCAGCAGTTATTTATGGGGACAGGGGAGAGACTCTGGGGCCAACGTCCTGACTTTC | TRBJ2-6 | - | TRBV6-2/TRBV6-3 | 20 | TRBD1
CASSEALFLRDSF | TGTGCCAGCAGTGAAGCGCTCTTTTTACGAGATAGCTTT | TRBJ1-1 | many | TRBV6-1 | 13 | -
CASSLSRTGGLIRAFF | TGTGCCAGCAGCTTATCAAGGACAGGGGGTTTGATTAGAGCTTTCTTT | TRBJ1-1 | many | TRBV7-2 | 16 | TRBD1
CASSLKRGTYEQYF | TGTGCCAGCAGCTTGAAGAGGGGAACCTACGAGCAGTACTTC | TRBJ2-7 | many | TRBV5-6 | 14 | -
CASSLAGPGGEAFF | TGTGCCAGCAGCTTAGCGGGGCCCGGCGGTGAAGCTTTCTTT | TRBJ1-1 | many | TRBV7-9 | 14 | -
CASSLVGTEAFF | TGTGCCAGCAGCTTAGTGGGAACTGAAGCTTTCTTT | TRBJ1-1 | many | TRBV11-2 | 12 | -
CASRPRDKTYEQYF | TGTGCCAGCCGCCCCCGGGACAAAACCTACGAGCAGTACTTC | TRBJ2-7 | many | TRBV27 | 14 | -
CSAFGPGQSNEKLFF | TGCAGTGCTTTTGGGCCGGGACAGAGCAATGAAAAACTGTTTTTT | TRBJ1-4 | many | TRBV20-1 | 15 | TRBD1
CASSGPGGLLDSPLHF | TGTGCCAGCAGCGGGCCTGGGGGGCTCTTGGATTCACCCCTCCACTTT | TRBJ1-6 | many | TRBV5-5 | 16 | -
CAISERGPQNTEAFF | TGTGCCATCAGTGAGAGGGGTCCCCAGAACACTGAAGCTTTCTTT | TRBJ1-1 | many | TRBV10-3 | 15 | -
CASSSRLAGGNAFYNEQFF | TGTGCCAGCAGTTCAAGACTAGCGGGGGGCAATGCATTTTACAATGAGCAGTTCTTC | TRBJ2-1 | many | TRBV2 | 19 | TRBD2
CATTPDRGNEKLFF | TGTGCCACCACTCCGGACAGGGGAAATGAAAAACTGTTTTTT | TRBJ1-4 | many | TRBV15 | 14 | TRBD1
CASSLMGGRDPGELFF | TGTGCCAGCAGTCTTATGGGGGGTAGGGACCCCGGGGAGCTGTTTTTT | TRBJ2-2 | - | TRBV2 | 16 | -
CASSSIIGGTGELFF | TGTGCCAGTAGTTCTATCATAGGAGGCACCGGGGAGCTGTTTTTT | TRBJ2-2 | many | TRBV19 | 15 | -
CASSLAAGYNTGELFF | TGTGCCAGCAGCTTAGCCGCAGGGTACAACACCGGGGAGCTGTTTTTT | TRBJ2-2 | many | TRBV7-6 | 16 | -
CASYSGGAREQFF | TGTGCCAGCTACTCGGGGGGGGCGAGAGAGCAGTTCTTC | TRBJ2-1 | many | TRBV28 | 13 | TRBD2
CASSLGAENYGYTF | TGCGCCAGCAGCTTGGGTGCGGAGAACTATGGCTACACCTTC | TRBJ1-2 | many | TRBV5-1 | 14 | -
CASSLDLGGYNEQFF | TGTGCCAGCAGCTTAGATTTGGGCGGTTACAATGAGCAGTTCTTC | TRBJ2-1 | many | TRBV11-2 | 15 | -
CASGWTSGGYNEQFF | TGTGCCAGCGGGTGGACTAGCGGGGGTTACAATGAGCAGTTCTTC | TRBJ2-1 | many | TRBV6-2/TRBV6-3 | 15 | TRBD2
CASSLYDRVGTQYF | TGTGCCAGCAGTTTATATGACCGGGTGGGGACCCAGTACTTC | TRBJ2-5 | many | TRBV28 | 14 | -
CASGKIQPQHF | TGTGCCAGCGGCAAAATTCAGCCCCAGCATTTT | TRBJ1-5 | many | TRBV6-2/TRBV6-3 | 11 | -
CASSHRDGYTF | TGCGCCAGCAGCCACCGGGACGGCTACACCTTC | TRBJ1-2 | many | TRBV4-1 | 11 | -
CASSQAVLNYNEQFF | TGTGCCAGCAGCCAGGCAGTTTTAAACTACAATGAGCAGTTCTTC | TRBJ2-1 | many | TRBV7-2 | 15 | -
CASSFRQTNYGYTF | TGTGCCAGCAGCTTTAGACAGACTAACTATGGCTACACCTTC | TRBJ1-2 | many | TRBV7-2 | 14 | -
CASSRRDRGNYGYTF | TGTGCCAGCAGCCGCCGGGACAGAGGCAACTATGGCTACACCTTC | TRBJ1-2 | many | TRBV28 | 15 | TRBD1
CASSPRTAEAFF | TGTGCCAGCAGCCCTCGGACAGCAGAAGCTTTCTTT | TRBJ1-1 | many | TRBV7-9 | 12 | -
CSARFPGTVQETQYF | TGCAGTGCTAGGTTCCCCGGGACAGTACAAGAGACCCAGTACTTC | TRBJ2-5 | many | TRBV20-1 | 15 | TRBD1
CASSLVRGGGNEQYF | TGTGCCAGCAGCTTAGTACGCGGGGGGGGAAACGAGCAGTACTTC | TRBJ2-7 | many | TRBV7-2 | 15 | TRBD2
CSVEDGTVREKLFF | TGCAGCGTTGAAGATGGAACAGTTCGTGAAAAACTGTTTTTT | TRBJ1-4 | many | TRBV29-1 | 14 | -
CASSLEGGSNTQYF | TGTGCCAGCAGCTTAGAGGGGGGGTCAAATACGCAGTATTTT | TRBJ2-3 | many | TRBV7-3 | 14 | -
CSGKQGASETQYF | TGCAGCGGGAAACAGGGGGCTTCCGAGACCCAGTACTTC | TRBJ2-5 | many | TRBV29-1 | 13 | TRBD1
CASSDNRGLAGGQETQYF | TGTGCCAGCAGCGATAACCGGGGACTAGCGGGGGGCCAAGAGACCCAGTACTTC | TRBJ2-5 | many | TRBV7-8 | 18 | TRBD2
CASSFGFQPQHF | TGTGCCAGCAGCTTCGGTTTTCAGCCCCAGCATTTT | TRBJ1-5 | - | TRBV5-6 | 12 | -
CSASGLAGWSGNEQFF | TGCAGTGCTAGCGGACTAGCGGGGTGGTCAGGGAATGAGCAGTTCTTC | TRBJ2-1 | many | TRBV20-1 | 16 | TRBD2
CSVVLASGGTDTQYF | TGCAGCGTTGTGCTTGCTAGCGGGGGCACAGATACGCAGTATTTT | TRBJ2-3 | - | TRBV29-1 | 15 | TRBD2
CASSSVPRALEGYTF | TGTGCCAGCAGCTCCGTTCCCAGGGCTCTGGAAGGCTACACCTTC | TRBJ1-2 | many | TRBV7-2 | 15 | -
CASGTIAKNIQYF | TGTGCCAGCGGGACAATAGCCAAAAACATTCAGTACTTC | TRBJ2-4 | many | TRBV2 | 13 | -
CASSQGTSSNTQYF | TGCGCCAGCAGCCAAGGGACTAGCAGTAATACGCAGTATTTT | TRBJ2-3 | few | TRBV4-3 | 14 | TRBD2
CASSNGQGSDQPQHF | TGTGCCAGCAGCAATGGACAGGGATCCGATCAGCCCCAGCATTTT | TRBJ1-5 | many | TRBV7-6 | 15 | TRBD1
CASSLVGQGIHF | - | TRBJ1-5 | many | TRBV12-3/TRBV12-4 | 12 | -
CASSGAGGRGNTIYF | TGTGCCAGCAGTGGAGCCGGGGGGCGCGGAAACACCATATATTTT | TRBJ1-3 | many | TRBV28 | 15 | -
CASSSQGPGTEAFF | TGCGCCAGCAGCTCACAGGGCCCCGGCACTGAAGCTTTCTTT | TRBJ1-1 | - | TRBV5-1 | 14 | -